This T cell receptor (beta chain) was documented in a study of cytomegalovirus exposure and HLA in healthy donors. The study's findings and limits: Most subjects had HLA-A and HLA-B alleles reportedly predicted accurately by TCR beta sequences. The later analysis indicated that the majority of CMV-associated TCR beta chains appeared HLA-restricted.

Both 60 Vbeta primers and 13 Jbeta primers went into the PCR. Libraries were prepared by immunoSEQ multiplex PCR; TCRdb keeps only in-frame clonotypes and omits some of them. The sample holds 160,000 or so clones, approximately 79% seen once. This CDR3 has 11 residues. The germline CDR1 and CDR2 sequences are SEHNR and FQNEAQ (reference sequence). As to this clone: The antigen remains undetermined. The junction and the germline gene differ at one end; a read error may be behind it.

Sequenced material: PBMCs. The J gene is TRBJ1-2, the V gene TRBV7-9, with D uncertain. This sequence originates from a woman between 50 and 59 years old in good health and CMV-seropositive. CDR3 DNA sequence: TGTTCCAGCAGCTTCGGTGAGGGCTACACCTTC. It specifies CSSSFGEGYTF.